This entry lists 7 T cell receptor beta chains sequenced from one sample in a study of STAT3 mutations in large granular lymphocyte leukemia. No antigen has been assigned to these receptors. Study results and caveats: Every T-cell large granular lymphocyte leukemia patient had at least one immunodominant TCR beta clonotype.

Generated by immunoSEQ multiplex PCR, the TCRdb table keeps only in-frame clones and is missing some. Counted here are 1,100 or so clones, 34% occurring once; the ten biggest clones make up 35% to 45%. The sequenced material came from PBMCs. All receptors derive from a human donor with T large granular lymphocyte leukemia. Some clones in this sample may be carry-over from other donors' samples.

By share, this clone ranks as large. V gene TRBV15 combines with J gene TRBJ2-5; D is ambiguous. Germline V gene lookup returns CDR1 LNHNV and CDR2 YYDKDF (reference sequence). This CDR3 has 13 amino acids. The V gene lost 3 bases and the J gene lost 7 bases, with 12 bases spanning the gap. The CDR3, as DNA: TGTGCCACCAGCAGCCGAACTTGGGGGACCCAGTACTTC. This gives the protein CATSSRTWGTQYF.

The CDR3 protein is CASSLGGTSWGQHEQFF. CDR3 nucleotides: TGCGCCAGCAGCTTGGGGGGGACTAGCTGGGGTCAACATGAGCAGTTCTTC. The chain couples TRBV5-1 to TRBJ2-1; TRBD2 matches at 9 bases. Trimming took 0 bases from V and 8 from J; bases not matched to a gene: 12. The germline CDR1 and CDR2 sequences are SGHRS and YFSETQ. This CDR3 spans 17 amino acids.

This clone has just a few counts. The chain recombines TRBV28 with TRBJ2-1; D possibly corresponds to TRBD2 (5 bases). CDR3 size: 16 residues. With 2 bases removed from V and 0 bases from J, the gap between germline ends came to 11 bases. Per the germline V gene, CDR1 is MDHEN and CDR2 is SYDVKM. CDR3 DNA: TGTGCCAGCAGTTTAGGACTCCCGAGCTCCTACAATGAGCAGTTCTTC. As protein: CASSLGLPSSYNEQFF.

The CDR3 sequence: CASKELATGGTQYF. The CDR3 DNA reads as TGTGCCAGCAAGGAACTAGCAACAGGAGGGACGCAGTATTTT. V gene TRBV2 combines with J gene TRBJ2-3; tentative D call: TRBD2 (6 bases). The CDR3 extends over 14 amino acids. The V end was cut by 7 bases, the J end by 9 bases, with 20 bases between. Germline V gene sequence: CDR1 SNHLY, CDR2 FYNNEI.

The chain uses TRBV9 and TRBJ2-1; either TRBD1 or TRBD2 may fit D (5 bases each). Per the germline V gene, CDR1 is SGDLS and CDR2 is YYNGEE. Trimming pared 4 bases from V and 8 bases from J, leaving 16 bases between. The CDR3 totals 14 residues. CDR3 bases: TGTGCCAGCAGCATCAGACTACTGGGGGATGAGCAGTTCTTC. As protein: CASSIRLLGDEQFF.

The chain combines TRBV18 with TRBJ1-2; D remains ambiguous. V was cut by 6 bases and J by 4 bases, with 12 bases left in between. The CDR3 covers 13 residues. Germline-derived CDR1 and CDR2 are KGHSH and LQKENI. Written as DNA, the CDR3 is TGTGCCAGCTCGAATTCTGAAAGCTATGGCTACACCTTC. It encodes CASSNSESYGYTF.

The chain employs TRBV4-3 and TRBJ2-5; tentative D call: TRBD2 (6 bases). V dropped 1 base and J dropped 5 bases, with 14 bases sitting between them. Germline loops: CDR1 LGHNA, CDR2 YSLEER. The CDR3 consists of 15 residues. CDR3 in amino acids: CASSQGAGRWETQYF. The CDR3, as DNA: TGCGCCAGCAGCCAAGGGGCGGGGAGGTGGGAGACCCAGTACTTC.